What follows are 11 T cell receptor beta chains derived from one specimen sequenced in a study of human T cells and chemical hapten exposure. In TCRdb, the RACE reads were re-called with MiXCR into one record per CDR3 protein. The table records under 75,000 distinct CDR3 sequences, approximately 9% of them present only once. Time point reported: patch test 2, 6 weeks after DPC sensitization. Treatment in this sample: therapeutic diphenylcyclopropenone sensitization with weekly scalp DPC. The sample consisted of whole blood, taken in connection with sensitization to the hapten diphenylcyclopropenone (DPC). The receptors come from a woman in her 50s with alopecia areata. Some clones in this sample may be carry-over from other donors' samples.

This clonotype was counted a few times. The chain has TRBV20-1 and TRBJ1-2, with D perhaps matching TRBD1 (6 bases). V lost 5 bases and J lost 8, with 24 bases in between. The germline V gene has CDR1 DFQATT and CDR2 SNEGSKA (reference sequence). CDR3 length equals 15 residues. In nucleotides, the CDR3 is TGCAGTGCTCCGCAGGAGTCGGTGAGGGGGTGGGGCTACACCTTC. This gives the protein CSAPQESVRGWGYTF.

CDR3 DNA sequence: TGTACCAGCAGCCAGACGACAGGGCAGGGGCAGCCCCAGCATTTT. Translating it yields CTSSQTTGQGQPQHF. The rearrangement joins TRBV3-2 to TRBJ1-5; whether TRBD1, the table's D call, matches the DNA was not checked. TRBV3-2 is shown as a pseudogene. The CDR3 is 15 residues long.

Ten or more counts support this clonotype. The chain employs TRBV6-1 and TRBJ1-5, with no clear D. V lost 6 bases, J lost 2 bases, and 5 bases lay in between. Germline CDR1 MNHNS, CDR2 SASEGT. This CDR3 has 12 residues. The CDR3 loop reads CASSRGNQPQHF. Written as DNA, the CDR3 is TGTGCCAGCAGCCGGGGCAATCAGCCCCAGCATTTT.

The rearrangement uses TRBV4-1 and TRBJ2-1; the match to TRBD2 covers 8 bases. This CDR3 comprises 15 residues. After removal of 4 bases from V and 1 base from J, the junction contained 3 bases not matched to a gene. Germline V lookup: CDR1 MGHRA, CDR2 YSYEKL. CDR3 residues: CASSPTSGSYNEQFF. The CDR3, as DNA: TGCGCCAGCAGCCCTACTAGCGGATCCTACAATGAGCAGTTCTTC.

This clonotype appeared many times. The J gene is TRBJ1-3, the V gene TRBV6-5; 7 bases are a match to TRBD1. The germline CDR1 and CDR2 sequences are MNHEY and SVGAGI. This CDR3 has 18 residues. V lost 0 bases, J lost 4 bases, and 12 bases stayed unmatched. The CDR3 DNA sequence: TGTGCCAGCAGTTACTCACCCTTGTCGAGGGGGCTGGGAAACACCATATATTTT. Protein product: CASSYSPLSRGLGNTIYF.

This clonotype appeared a few times. The chain couples TRBV27 to TRBJ2-2; D gene ambiguous. Per the germline V gene, CDR1 is MNHEY and CDR2 is SMNVEV (reference sequence). Trimming pared 0 bases from V and 6 bases from J, leaving 5 bases between. The CDR3 contains 13 residues. The chain's CDR3 is CASSLSSAGELFF. The CDR3 region has the DNA TGTGCCAGCAGTTTATCGAGTGCCGGGGAGCTGTTTTTT.

This clonotype was counted a few times. A much more abundant neighbour one base away suggests this may be a read error. The gene calls are TRBV5-4 and TRBJ2-7; D remains unclear. CDR1 and CDR2 from the germline V gene are SGHNT and YYREEE (reference sequence). V shed 0 bases and J shed 5 bases, with 3 bases lying between them. CDR3 length: 11 residues. In DNA form, the CDR3 reads TGTGCCAGCAGCTTGGGGAACGAGCAGTACTTC. The encoded protein is CASSLGNEQYF.

The rearrangement uses TRBV27 and TRBJ2-3, with D possibly matching TRBD2 (6 bases). Deletions cut 6 bases from V and 1 base from J, with 14 bases between. The germline CDR1 and CDR2 sequences are MNHEY and SMNVEV (reference sequence). The CDR3 is 15 amino acids. The CDR3 bases are TGTGCCAGCAGCCTGAGGGCGGGACGCACAGATACGCAGTATTTT. Residues: CASSLRAGRTDTQYF.

The table lists this clonotype with many counts. J is TRBJ1-5 and V is TRBV18; no definite D call. Trimming left V 4 bases short and J 7 bases short, with 11 bases between. The CDR3 has 13 residues. The germline gives CDR1 KGHSH, CDR2 LQKENI. Written as DNA, the CDR3 is TGTGCCAGCTCACGCGGGGTCGACCAGCCCCAGCATTTT. It encodes CASSRGVDQPQHF.

A few counts support this clonotype. The genes are TRBV20-1 and TRBJ1-1; 10 nucleotides line up with TRBD1. The trim removed 5 bases at V and 4 bases at J, leaving 7 bases unmatched. Germline assignment: CDR1 DFQATT and CDR2 SNEGSKA (reference sequence). The CDR3 is made up of 14 amino acids. The CDR3 nucleotides read TGCAGTGCTGGTAGGACAGGGGGAGTCACTGAAGCTTTCTTT. Translating gives CSAGRTGGVTEAFF.

Only a few counts were recorded for this clonotype. The gene calls are TRBV20-1 and TRBJ1-5; D is possibly TRBD1 (5 bases). CDR1 and CDR2 (germline): DFQATT, SNEGSKA (reference sequence). The V end lost 3 bases, the J end lost 4 bases, and 10 bases lay between the germline ends. This CDR3 contains 13 residues. This chain's CDR3 is CSASGAGNQPQHF. CDR3 sequence (DNA): TGCAGTGCTAGTGGGGCGGGAAATCAGCCCCAGCATTTT.